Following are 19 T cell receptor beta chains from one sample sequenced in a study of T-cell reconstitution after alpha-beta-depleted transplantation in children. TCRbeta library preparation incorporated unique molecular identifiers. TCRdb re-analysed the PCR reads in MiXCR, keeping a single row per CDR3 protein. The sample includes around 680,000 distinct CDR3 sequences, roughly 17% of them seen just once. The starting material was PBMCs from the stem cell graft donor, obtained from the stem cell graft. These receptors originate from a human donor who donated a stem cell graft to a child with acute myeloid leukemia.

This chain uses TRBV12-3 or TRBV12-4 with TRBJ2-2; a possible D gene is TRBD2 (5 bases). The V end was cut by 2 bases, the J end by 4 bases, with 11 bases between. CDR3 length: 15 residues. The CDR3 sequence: CASSLRSGTTGELFF. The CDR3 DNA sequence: TGTGCCAGCAGTTTAAGGAGCGGCACCACCGGGGAGCTGTTTTTT.

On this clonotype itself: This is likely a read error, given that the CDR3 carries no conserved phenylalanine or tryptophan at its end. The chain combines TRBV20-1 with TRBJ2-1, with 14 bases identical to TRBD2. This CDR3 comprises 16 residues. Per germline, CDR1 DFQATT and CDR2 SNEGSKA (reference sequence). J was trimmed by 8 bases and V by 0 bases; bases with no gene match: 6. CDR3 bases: TGCAGTGCTAGAGAAGGGACTAGCGGGGGCTTCGATGAGCAGTTCTCC. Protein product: CSAREGTSGGFDEQFS.

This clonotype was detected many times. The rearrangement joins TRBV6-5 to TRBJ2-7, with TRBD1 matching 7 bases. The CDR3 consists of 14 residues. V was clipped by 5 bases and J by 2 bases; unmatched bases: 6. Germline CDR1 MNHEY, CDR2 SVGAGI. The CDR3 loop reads CASSPGGPAYEQYF. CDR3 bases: TGTGCCAGCAGTCCAGGGGGACCCGCCTACGAGCAGTACTTC.

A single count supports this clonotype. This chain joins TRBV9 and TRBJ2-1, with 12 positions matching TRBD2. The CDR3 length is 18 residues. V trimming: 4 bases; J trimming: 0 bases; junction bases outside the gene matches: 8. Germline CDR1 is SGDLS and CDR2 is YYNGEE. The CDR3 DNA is TGTGCCAGCAGCCTCCTAGCGGGGGGGCTTACCTCCTACAATGAGCAGTTCTTC. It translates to CASSLLAGGLTSYNEQFF.

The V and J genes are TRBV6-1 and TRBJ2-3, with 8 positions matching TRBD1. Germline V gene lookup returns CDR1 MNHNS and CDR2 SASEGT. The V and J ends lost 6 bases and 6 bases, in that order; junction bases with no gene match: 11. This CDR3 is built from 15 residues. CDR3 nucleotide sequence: TGTGCCAGCAGGGACAGGGCCTTCGGGGCCGATACGCAGTATTTT. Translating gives CASRDRAFGADTQYF.

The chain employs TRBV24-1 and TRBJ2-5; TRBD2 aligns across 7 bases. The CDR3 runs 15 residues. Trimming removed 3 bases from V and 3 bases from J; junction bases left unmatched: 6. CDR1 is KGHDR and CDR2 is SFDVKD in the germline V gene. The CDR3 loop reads CATSDAGAGKETQYF. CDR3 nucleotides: TGTGCCACCAGTGATGCGGGAGCGGGTAAAGAGACCCAGTACTTC.

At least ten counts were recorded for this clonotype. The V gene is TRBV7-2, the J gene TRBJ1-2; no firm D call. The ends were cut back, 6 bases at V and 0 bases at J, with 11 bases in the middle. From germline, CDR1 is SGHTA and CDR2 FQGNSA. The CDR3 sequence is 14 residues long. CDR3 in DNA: TGTGCCAGCAGTTTATCGAGCTCTAACTATGGCTACACCTTC. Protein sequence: CASSLSSSNYGYTF.

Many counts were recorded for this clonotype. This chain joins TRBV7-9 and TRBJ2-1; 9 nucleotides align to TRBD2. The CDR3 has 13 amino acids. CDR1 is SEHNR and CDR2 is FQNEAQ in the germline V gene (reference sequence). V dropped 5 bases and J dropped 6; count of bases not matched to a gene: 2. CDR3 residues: CASSILAGNEQFF. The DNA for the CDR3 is TGTGCCAGCAGCATACTAGCGGGCAATGAGCAGTTCTTC.

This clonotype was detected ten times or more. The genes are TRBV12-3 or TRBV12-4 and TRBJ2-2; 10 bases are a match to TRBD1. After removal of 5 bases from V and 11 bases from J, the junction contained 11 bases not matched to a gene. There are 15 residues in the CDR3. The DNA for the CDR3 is TGTGCCAGCAGTCCTGACAGGGGGCCGATTAGAGAGCTGTTTTTT. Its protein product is CASSPDRGPIRELFF.

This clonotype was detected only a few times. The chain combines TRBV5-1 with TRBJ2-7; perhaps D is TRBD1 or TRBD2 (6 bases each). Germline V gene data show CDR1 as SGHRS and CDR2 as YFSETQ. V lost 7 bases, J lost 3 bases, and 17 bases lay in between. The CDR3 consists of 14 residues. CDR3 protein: CASGIAEGGYEQYF. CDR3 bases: TGCGCCAGCGGCATTGCTGAGGGGGGCTACGAGCAGTACTTC.

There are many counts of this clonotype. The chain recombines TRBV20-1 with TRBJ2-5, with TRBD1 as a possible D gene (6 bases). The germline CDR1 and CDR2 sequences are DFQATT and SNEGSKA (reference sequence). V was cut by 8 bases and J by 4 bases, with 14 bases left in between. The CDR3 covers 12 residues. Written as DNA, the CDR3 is TGCAGTCCGAGGAGAGGGGGAGAGACCCAGTACTTC. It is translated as CSPRRGGETQYF.

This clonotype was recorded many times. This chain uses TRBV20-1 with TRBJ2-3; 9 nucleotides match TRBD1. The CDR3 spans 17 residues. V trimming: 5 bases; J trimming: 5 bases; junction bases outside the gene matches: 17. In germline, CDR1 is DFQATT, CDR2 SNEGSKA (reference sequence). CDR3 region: CSAYLMGDRVVIDTQYF. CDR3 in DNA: TGCAGTGCTTACCTCATGGGGGACAGGGTTGTTATAGATACGCAGTATTTT.

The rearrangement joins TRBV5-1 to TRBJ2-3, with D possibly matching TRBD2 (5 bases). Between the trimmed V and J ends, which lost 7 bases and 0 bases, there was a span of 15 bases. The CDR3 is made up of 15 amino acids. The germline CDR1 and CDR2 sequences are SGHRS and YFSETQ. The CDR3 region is CASGSGSPSTDTQYF. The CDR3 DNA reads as TGCGCCAGCGGTTCGGGGTCCCCTAGCACAGATACGCAGTATTTT.

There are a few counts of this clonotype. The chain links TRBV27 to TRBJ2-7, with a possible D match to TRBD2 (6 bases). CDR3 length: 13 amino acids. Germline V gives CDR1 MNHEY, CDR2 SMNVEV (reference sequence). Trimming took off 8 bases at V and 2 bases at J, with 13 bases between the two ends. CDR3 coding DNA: TGTGCCAGCCGCGGAGGGGTCGCCTACGAGCAGTACTTC. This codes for CASRGGVAYEQYF.

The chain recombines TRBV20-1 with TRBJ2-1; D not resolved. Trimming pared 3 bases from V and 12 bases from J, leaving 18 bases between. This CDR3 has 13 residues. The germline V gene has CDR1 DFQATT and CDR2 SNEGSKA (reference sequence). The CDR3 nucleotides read TGCAGTGCTAGTTGGTTGTCCAGCGAGTCGCAGTTCTTC. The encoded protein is CSASWLSSESQFF.

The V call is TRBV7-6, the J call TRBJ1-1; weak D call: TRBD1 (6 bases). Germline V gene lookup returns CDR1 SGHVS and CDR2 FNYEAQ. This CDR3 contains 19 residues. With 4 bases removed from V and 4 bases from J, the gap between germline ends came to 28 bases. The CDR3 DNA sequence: TGTGCCAGCAGCTATAGGGGGGCTTTCTACAGTCCCGAGCTCACTGAAGCTTTCTTT. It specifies CASSYRGAFYSPELTEAFF.

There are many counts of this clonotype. The CDR3 DNA follows: TGCAGTGCTGTTACCGGGGAGAACACTGAAGCTTTCTTT. As protein: CSAVTGENTEAFF. This chain joins TRBV20-1 and TRBJ1-1; D is unclear. This CDR3 has 13 amino acids. The germline V gene has CDR1 DFQATT and CDR2 SNEGSKA (reference sequence). Trimming removed 5 bases at V and 1 base at J, with 11 bases between.

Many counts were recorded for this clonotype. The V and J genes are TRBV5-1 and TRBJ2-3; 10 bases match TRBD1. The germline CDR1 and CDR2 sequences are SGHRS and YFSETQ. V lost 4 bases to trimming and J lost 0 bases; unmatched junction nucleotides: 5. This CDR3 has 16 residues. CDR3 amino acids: CASSRTGGTSTDTQYF. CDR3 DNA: TGCGCCAGCAGCAGGACAGGGGGAACTAGCACAGATACGCAGTATTTT.

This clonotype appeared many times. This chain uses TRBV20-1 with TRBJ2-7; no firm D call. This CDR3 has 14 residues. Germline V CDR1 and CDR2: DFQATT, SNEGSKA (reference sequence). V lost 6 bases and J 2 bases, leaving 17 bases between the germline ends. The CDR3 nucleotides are TGCAGTGCCCTAGATCCGGAAGCGCCCTACGAGCAGTACGTC. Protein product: CSALDPEAPYEQYV.